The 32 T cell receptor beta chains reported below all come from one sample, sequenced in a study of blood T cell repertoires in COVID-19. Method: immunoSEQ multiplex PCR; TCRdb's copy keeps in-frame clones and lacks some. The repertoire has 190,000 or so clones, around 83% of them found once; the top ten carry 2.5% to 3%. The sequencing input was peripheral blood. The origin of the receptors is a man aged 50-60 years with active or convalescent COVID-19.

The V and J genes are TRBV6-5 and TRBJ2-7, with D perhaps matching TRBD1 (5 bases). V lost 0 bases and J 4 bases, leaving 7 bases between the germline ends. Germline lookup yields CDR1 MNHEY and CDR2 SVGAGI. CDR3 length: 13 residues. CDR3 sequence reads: CASSYSGDYEQYF. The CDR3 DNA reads TGTGCCAGCAGTTACTCAGGGGATTACGAGCAGTACTTC.

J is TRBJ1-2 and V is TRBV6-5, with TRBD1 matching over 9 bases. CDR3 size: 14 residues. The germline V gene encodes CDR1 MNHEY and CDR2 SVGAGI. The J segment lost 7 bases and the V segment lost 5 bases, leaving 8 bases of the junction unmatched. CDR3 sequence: CASSLRPQGAGYTF. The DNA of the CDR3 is TGTGCCAGCAGTCTGAGGCCACAGGGGGCTGGCTACACCTTC.

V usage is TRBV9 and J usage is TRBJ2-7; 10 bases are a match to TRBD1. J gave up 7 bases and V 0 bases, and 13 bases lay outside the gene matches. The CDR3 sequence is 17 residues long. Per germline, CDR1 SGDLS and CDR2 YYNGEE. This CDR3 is CASSVGAWGQGRGEQYF. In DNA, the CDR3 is TGTGCCAGCAGCGTAGGAGCCTGGGGACAGGGGCGCGGGGAGCAGTACTTC.

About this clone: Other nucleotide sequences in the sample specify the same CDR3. CDR3 sequence: CASSFSTGYNSPLHF. The CDR3 bases are TGTGCCAGCAGTTTCAGCACAGGGTATAATTCACCCCTCCACTTT. The rearrangement uses TRBV28 and TRBJ1-6; tentative D call: TRBD1 (6 bases). The CDR3 totals 15 residues. The germline V gene has CDR1 MDHEN and CDR2 SYDVKM. V was pared by 3 bases and J by 4 bases, with 10 bases between. Combining the CDR3 with reference TRBV28 and TRBJ1-6 gives the whole variable domain DVKVTQSSRYLVKRTGEKVFLECVQDMDHENMFWYRQDPGLGLRLIYFSYDVKMKEKGDIPEGYSVSREKKERFSLILESASTNQTSMYLCASSFSTGYNSPLHFGNGTRLTVT.

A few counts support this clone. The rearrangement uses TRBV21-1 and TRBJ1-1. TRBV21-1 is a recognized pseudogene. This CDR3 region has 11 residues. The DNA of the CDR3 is TGTGCCAGCAGCTCACGGGCTGAAGCTTTCTTT. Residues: CASSSRAEAFF.

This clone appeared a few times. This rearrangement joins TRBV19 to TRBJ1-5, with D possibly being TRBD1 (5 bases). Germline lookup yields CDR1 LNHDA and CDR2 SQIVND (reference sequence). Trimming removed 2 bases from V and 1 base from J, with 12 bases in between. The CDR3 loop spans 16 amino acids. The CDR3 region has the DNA TGTGCCAGTAGTATATACAGGCCCGCCAGCAATCAGCCCCAGCATTTT. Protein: CASSIYRPASNQPQHF.

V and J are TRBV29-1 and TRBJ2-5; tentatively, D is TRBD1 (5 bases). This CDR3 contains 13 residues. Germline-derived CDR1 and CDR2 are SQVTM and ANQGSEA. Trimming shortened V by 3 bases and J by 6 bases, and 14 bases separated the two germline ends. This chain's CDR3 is CSVDKDNGQTQYF. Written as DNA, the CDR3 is TGCAGCGTTGATAAGGACAACGGGCAGACCCAGTACTTC.

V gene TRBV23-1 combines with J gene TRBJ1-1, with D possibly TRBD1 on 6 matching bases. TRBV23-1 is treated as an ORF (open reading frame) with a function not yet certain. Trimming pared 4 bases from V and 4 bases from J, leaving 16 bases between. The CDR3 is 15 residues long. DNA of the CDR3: TGCGCCAGCAGTCCCCCCAGGGGATCGTCCACTGAAGCTTTCTTT. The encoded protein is CASSPPRGSSTEAFF.

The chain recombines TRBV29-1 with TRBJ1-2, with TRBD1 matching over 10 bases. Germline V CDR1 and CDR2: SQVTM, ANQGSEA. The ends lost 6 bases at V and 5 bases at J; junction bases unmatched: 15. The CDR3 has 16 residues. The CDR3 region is CSVEGEMRDRGYGYTF. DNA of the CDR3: TGCAGCGTCGAGGGCGAGATGAGGGACAGGGGTTATGGCTACACCTTC.

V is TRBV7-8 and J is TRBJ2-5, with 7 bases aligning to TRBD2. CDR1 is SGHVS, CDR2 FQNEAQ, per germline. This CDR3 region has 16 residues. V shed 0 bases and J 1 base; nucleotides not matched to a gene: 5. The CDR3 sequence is CASSLASGWAQETQYF. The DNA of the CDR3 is TGTGCCAGCAGCTTAGCTAGCGGGTGGGCCCAAGAGACCCAGTACTTC.

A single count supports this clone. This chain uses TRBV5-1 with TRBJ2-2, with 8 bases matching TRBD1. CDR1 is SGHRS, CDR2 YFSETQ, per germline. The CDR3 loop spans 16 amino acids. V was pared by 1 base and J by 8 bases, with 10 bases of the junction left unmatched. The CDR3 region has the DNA TGCGCCAGCAGCTTGTGGGGAATGACAGGGGAAGGGGAGCTGTTTTTT. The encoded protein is CASSLWGMTGEGELFF.

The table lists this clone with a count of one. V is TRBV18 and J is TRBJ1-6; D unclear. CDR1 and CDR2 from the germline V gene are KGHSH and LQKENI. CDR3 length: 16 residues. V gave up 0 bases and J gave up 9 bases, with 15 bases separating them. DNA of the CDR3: TGTGCCAGCTCACCACCGGCGGCCAGAGGCGCTTCACCCCTCCACTTT. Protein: CASSPPAARGASPLHF.

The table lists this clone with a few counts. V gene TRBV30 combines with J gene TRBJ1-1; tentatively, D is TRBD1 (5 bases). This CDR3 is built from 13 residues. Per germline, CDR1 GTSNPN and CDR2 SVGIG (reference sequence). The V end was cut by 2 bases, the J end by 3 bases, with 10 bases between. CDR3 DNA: TGTGCCTGGAGTTACCGACAGCACACTGAAGCTTTCTTT. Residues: CAWSYRQHTEAFF.

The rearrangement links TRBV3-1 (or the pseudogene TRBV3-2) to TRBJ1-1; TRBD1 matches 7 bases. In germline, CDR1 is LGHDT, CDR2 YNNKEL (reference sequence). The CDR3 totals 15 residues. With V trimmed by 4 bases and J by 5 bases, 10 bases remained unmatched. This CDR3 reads CASSLTDRAGTEAFF. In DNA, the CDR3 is TGTGCCAGCAGCCTTACCGACAGGGCTGGGACTGAAGCTTTCTTT.

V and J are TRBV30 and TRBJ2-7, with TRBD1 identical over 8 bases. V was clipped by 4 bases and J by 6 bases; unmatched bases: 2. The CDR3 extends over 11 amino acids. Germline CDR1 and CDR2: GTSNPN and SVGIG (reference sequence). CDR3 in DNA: TGTGCCTGGATAGACAGGGGCGAGCAGTACTTC. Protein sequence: CAWIDRGEQYF. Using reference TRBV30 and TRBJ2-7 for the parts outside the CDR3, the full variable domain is SQTIHQWPATLVQPVGSPLSLECTVEGTSNPNLYWYRQAAGRGLQLLFYSVGIGQISSEVPQNLSASRPQDRQFILSSKKLLLSDSGFYLCAWIDRGEQYFGPGTRLTVT.

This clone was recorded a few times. Here the CDR3 DNA reads TGTGCCAGCAGCCCAGGGGTCGAGCAGTACTTC. Translating it yields CASSPGVEQYF. This chain joins TRBV7-2 and TRBJ2-7; D is perhaps TRBD1 (6 bases). The V and J ends lost 5 bases and 6 bases respectively, with 8 bases between them. This CDR3 is 11 amino acids long. Germline-derived CDR1 and CDR2 are SGHTA and FQGNSA.

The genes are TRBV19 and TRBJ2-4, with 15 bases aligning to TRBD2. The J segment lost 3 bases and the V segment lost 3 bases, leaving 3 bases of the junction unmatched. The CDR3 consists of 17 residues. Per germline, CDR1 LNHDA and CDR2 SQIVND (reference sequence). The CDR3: CASSMGLAGGFKNIQYF. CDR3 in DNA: TGTGCCAGTAGTATGGGACTAGCGGGGGGCTTCAAAAACATTCAGTACTTC. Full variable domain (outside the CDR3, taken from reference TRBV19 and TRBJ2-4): DGGITQSPKYLFRKEGQNVTLSCEQNLNHDAMYWYRQDPGQGLRLIYYSQIVNDFQKGDIAEGYSVSREKKESFPLTVTSAQKNPTAFYLCASSMGLAGGFKNIQYFGAGTRLSVL.

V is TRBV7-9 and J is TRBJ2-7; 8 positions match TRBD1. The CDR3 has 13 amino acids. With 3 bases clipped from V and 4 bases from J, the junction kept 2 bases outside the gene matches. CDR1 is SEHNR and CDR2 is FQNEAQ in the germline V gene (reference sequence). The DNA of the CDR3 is TGTGCCAGCAGCTTGGACAGGGTTTACGAGCAGTACTTC. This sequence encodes CASSLDRVYEQYF.

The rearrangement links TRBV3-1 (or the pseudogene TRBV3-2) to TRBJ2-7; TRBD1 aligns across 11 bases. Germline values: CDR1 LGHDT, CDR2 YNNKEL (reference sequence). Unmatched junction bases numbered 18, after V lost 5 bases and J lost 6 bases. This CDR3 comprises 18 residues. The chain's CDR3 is CASSDTLGTGTGGREQYF. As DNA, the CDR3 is TGTGCCAGCAGCGACACCCTAGGAACGGGGACAGGGGGGCGCGAGCAGTACTTC.

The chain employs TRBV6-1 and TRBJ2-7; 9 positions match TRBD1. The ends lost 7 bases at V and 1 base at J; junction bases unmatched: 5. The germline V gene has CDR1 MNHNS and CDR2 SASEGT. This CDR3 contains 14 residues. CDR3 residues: CASIRTGASYEQYF. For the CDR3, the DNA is TGTGCCAGCATCCGGACAGGGGCATCCTACGAGCAGTACTTC.

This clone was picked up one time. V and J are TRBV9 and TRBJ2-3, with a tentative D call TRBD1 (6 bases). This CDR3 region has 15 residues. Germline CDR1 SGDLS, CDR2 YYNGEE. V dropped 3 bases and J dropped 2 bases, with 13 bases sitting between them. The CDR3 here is CASSGTTGYTDTQYF. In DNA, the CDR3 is TGTGCCAGCAGCGGGACGACAGGTTACACAGATACGCAGTATTTT.

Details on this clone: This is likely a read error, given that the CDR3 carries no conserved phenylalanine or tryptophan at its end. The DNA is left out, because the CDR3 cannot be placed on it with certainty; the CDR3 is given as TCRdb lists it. CDR3 loop: CASSYGGDTCL. The rearrangement joins TRBV6-5 to TRBJ1-2. CDR1 and CDR2 from the germline V gene are MNHEY and SVGAGI. The CDR3 is 11 residues long, ends included.

CDR3 DNA: TGTGCCAGCAGCTTACCCCCCACCGGCCAGCGAACTAATGAAAAACTGTTTTTT. It translates to CASSLPPTGQRTNEKLFF. The genes are TRBV11-2 and TRBJ1-4; D is uncertain. Trimming cost V 2 bases and J 1 base, with 17 bases left between them. Per germline, CDR1 SGHAT and CDR2 FQNNGV. The CDR3 extends over 18 amino acids. Combining the CDR3 with reference TRBV11-2 and TRBJ1-4 gives the whole variable domain EAGVAQSPRYKIIEKRQSVAFWCNPISGHATLYWYQQILGQGPKLLIQFQNNGVVDDSQLPKDRFSAERLKGVDSTLKIQPAKLEDSAVYLCASSLPPTGQRTNEKLFFGSGTQLSVL.

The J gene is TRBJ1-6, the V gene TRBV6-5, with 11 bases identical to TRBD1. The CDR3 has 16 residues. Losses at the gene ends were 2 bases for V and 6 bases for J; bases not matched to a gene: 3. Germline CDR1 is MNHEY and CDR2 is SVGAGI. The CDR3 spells CASSYGTGGGNSPLHF. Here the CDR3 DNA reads TGTGCCAGCAGTTACGGGACAGGGGGAGGTAATTCACCCCTCCACTTT.

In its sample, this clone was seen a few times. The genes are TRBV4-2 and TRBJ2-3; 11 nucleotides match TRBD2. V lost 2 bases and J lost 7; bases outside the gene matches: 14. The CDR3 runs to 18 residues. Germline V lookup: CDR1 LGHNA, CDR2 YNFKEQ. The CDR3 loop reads CASSQTLSGRAGKNTQYF. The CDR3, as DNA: TGTGCCAGCAGCCAAACCCTTAGCGGGAGGGCCGGGAAAAATACGCAGTATTTT.

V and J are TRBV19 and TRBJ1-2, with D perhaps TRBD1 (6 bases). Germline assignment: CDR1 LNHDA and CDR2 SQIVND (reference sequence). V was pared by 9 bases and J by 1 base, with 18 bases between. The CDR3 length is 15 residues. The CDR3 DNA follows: TGTGCCAGCAACACCGGACAGACAAATAACTATGGCTACACCTTC. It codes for CASNTGQTNNYGYTF. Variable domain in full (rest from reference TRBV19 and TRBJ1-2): DGGITQSPKYLFRKEGQNVTLSCEQNLNHDAMYWYRQDPGQGLRLIYYSQIVNDFQKGDIAEGYSVSREKKESFPLTVTSAQKNPTAFYLCASNTGQTNNYGYTFGSGTRLTVV.

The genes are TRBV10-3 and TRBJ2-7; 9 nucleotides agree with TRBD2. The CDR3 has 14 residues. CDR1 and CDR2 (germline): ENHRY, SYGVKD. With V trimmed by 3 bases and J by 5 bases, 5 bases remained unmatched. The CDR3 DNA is TGTGCCATCAGTGAATTCGCGGGGGGGAACGAGCAGTACTTC. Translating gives CAISEFAGGNEQYF.

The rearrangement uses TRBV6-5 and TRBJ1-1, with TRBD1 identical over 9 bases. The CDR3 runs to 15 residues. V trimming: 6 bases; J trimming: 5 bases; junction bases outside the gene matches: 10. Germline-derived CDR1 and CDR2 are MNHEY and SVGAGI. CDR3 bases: TGTGCCAGCAGACTCCGTGGACAGGGGAAGACTGAAGCTTTCTTT. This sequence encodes CASRLRGQGKTEAFF.

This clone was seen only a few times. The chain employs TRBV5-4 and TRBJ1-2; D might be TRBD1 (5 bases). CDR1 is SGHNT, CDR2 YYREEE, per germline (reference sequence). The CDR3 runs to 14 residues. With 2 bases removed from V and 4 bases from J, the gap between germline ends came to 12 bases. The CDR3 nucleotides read TGTGCCAGCAGCTTTGGGGGGTCATCCTATGGCTACACCTTC. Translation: CASSFGGSSYGYTF.

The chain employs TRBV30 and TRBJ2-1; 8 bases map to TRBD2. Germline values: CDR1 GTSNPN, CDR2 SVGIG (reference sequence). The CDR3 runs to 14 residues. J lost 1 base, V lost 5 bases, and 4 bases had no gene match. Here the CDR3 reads CAWLAGLSYNEQFF. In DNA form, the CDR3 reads TGTGCCTGGCTAGCGGGTCTTTCCTACAATGAGCAGTTCTTC. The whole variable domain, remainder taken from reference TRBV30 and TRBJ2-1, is SQTIHQWPATLVQPVGSPLSLECTVEGTSNPNLYWYRQAAGRGLQLLFYSVGIGQISSEVPQNLSASRPQDRQFILSSKKLLLSDSGFYLCAWLAGLSYNEQFFGPGTRLTVL.

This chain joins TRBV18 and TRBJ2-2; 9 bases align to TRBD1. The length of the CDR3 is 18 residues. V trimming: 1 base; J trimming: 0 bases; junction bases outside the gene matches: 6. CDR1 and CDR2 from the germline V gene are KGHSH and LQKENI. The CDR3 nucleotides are TGTGCCAGCTCACCACGTCCGGGACAGGGCTCGAACACCGGGGAGCTGTTTTTT. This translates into CASSPRPGQGSNTGELFF.

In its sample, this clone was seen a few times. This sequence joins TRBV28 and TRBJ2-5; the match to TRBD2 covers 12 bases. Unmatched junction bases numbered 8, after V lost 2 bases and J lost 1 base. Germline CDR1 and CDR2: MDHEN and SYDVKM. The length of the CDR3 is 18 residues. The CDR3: CASSLGASGRVTQETQYF. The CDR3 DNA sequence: TGTGCCAGCAGTTTAGGGGCTAGCGGGAGGGTCACCCAAGAGACCCAGTACTTC.